Listed below are T cell receptor beta chains from one sample, sequenced in a study of post-analysis software for immune sequencing data. TCRdb reanalysed the PCR reads using MiXCR and keeps one entry per CDR3 protein. This table has about 460,000 distinct CDR3 sequences, under 55% appearing once. The specimen was blood. These receptors came from a girl aged 5 to 17 with multiple sclerosis. Both conserved end residues are part of each CDR3. D genes are given only for firm matches.

v_call d_call cdr3_aa
TRBV6-6 TRBD1 CASSLDRGRGKLFF
TRBV5-1 NA CASSLDFPRYYGYTF
TRBV6-2/TRBV6-3 NA CASSTSSGYSSYEQYF
TRBV12-3/TRBV12-4 NA CASSGRLLRRGDTQYF
TRBV27 NA CASSFGNGGRTYEQYF
TRBV20-1 TRBD2 CSAPRLAGTDTQYF
TRBV5-1 NA CASTPSPAGANVLTF
TRBV20-1 TRBD2 CSARGGLAYNEQFF
TRBV7-6 NA CASSLLGQGYTF
TRBV28 TRBD2 CASRLAGGGYNEQFF
TRBV28 NA CASRGVGDGYTF
TRBV27 NA CASSSPDLGRAYNEQFF
TRBV28 TRBD1 CAGRGTGVVNSPLHF
TRBV7-2 TRBD2 CASGRGGRGADTQYF
TRBV7-8 NA CASSLNLVVNQPQHF
TRBV5-1 NA CASSLGLQLYEQYF
TRBV7-2 NA CASSTEGTPYSNQPQHF
TRBV6-5 TRBD1 CASRSDRGHGYTF